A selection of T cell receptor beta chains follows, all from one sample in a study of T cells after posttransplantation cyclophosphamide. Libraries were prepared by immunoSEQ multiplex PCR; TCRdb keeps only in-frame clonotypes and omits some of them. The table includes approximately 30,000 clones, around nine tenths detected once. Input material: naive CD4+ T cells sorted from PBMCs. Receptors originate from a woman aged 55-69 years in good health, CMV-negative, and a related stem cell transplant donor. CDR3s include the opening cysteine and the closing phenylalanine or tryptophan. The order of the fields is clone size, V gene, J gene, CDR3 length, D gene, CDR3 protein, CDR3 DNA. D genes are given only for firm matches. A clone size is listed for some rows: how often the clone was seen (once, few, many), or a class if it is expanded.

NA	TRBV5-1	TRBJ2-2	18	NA	CASSSNPGALGGTGELFF	TGCGCCAGCAGCTCCAACCCGGGTGCCCTCGGGGGCACCGGGGAGCTGTTTTTT
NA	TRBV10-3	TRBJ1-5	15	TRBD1	CAINYRGYSNQPQHF	TGTGCCATCAACTACAGGGGCTATAGCAATCAGCCCCAGCATTTT
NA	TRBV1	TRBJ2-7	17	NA	CTSSQDVAGVVFYEQYF	TGCACCAGCAGCCAAGATGTGGCGGGAGTAGTCTTCTACGAGCAGTACTTC
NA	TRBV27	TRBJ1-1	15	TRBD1	CASSREGQGSTEAFF	TGTGCCAGCAGTAGAGAGGGACAGGGTTCGACTGAAGCTTTCTTT
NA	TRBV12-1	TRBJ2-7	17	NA	CASSPPPGLVISHEQYF	TGTGCCAGCAGCCCACCCCCGGGACTAGTAATCTCCCACGAGCAGTACTTC
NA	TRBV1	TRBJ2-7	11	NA	CTSSRPYEQYF	TGCACCAGCAGCCGTCCCTACGAGCAGTACTTC
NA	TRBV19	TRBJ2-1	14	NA	CASSPVTGSVKQFF	TGTGCCAGTAGTCCAGTGACAGGATCCGTAAAGCAGTTCTTC
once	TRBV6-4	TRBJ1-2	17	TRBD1	CASSLLSDRVGSYGYTF	TGTGCCAGCAGCCTTCTTTCCGACAGGGTAGGAAGCTATGGCTACACCTTC
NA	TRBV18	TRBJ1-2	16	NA	CASSKIRDIPNYGYTF	TGTGCCAGCTCAAAAATCCGGGATATACCTAACTATGGCTACACCTTC
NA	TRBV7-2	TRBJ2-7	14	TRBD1	CASSHRTGTYEQYF	TGTGCCAGCAGTCATCGGACAGGGACCTACGAGCAGTACTTC
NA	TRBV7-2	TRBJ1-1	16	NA	CASSLEYTPLNTEAFF	TGTGCCAGCAGCTTAGAATACACGCCCCTGAACACTGAAGCTTTCTTT
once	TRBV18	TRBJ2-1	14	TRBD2	CASSPEGLNNEQFF	TGTGCCAGCTCACCGGAGGGACTAAACAATGAGCAGTTCTTC
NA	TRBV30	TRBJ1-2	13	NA	CAWTQGFQHGYTF	TGTGCCTGGACTCAGGGCTTTCAACATGGCTACACCTTC
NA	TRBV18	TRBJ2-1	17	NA	CASSPLPGLAEYNEQFF	TGTGCCAGCTCACCCCTCCCGGGATTAGCGGAGTACAATGAGCAGTTCTTC
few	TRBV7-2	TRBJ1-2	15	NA	CASSRVREERDGYTF	TGTGCCAGCAGCCGCGTGAGGGAGGAGAGGGATGGCTACACCTTC
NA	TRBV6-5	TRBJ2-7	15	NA	CASSGAVGAGYEQYF	TGTGCCAGCAGTGGGGCTGTAGGAGCAGGATACGAGCAGTACTTC
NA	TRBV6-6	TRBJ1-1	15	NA	CASSTRDILDTEAFF	TGTGCCAGCAGTACGAGGGACATCCTGGACACTGAAGCTTTCTTT
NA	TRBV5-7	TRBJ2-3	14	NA	CASSLAGSTDTQYF	TGTGCCAGCAGCTTGGCAGGAAGCACAGATACGCAGTATTTT
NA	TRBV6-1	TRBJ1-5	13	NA	CASTDSSNQPQHF	TGTGCCAGCACAGACAGTAGCAATCAGCCCCAGCATTTT
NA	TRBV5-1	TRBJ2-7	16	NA	CASSPQPGLSSYEQYF	TGCGCCAGCAGCCCCCAGCCAGGCCTCAGCTCCTACGAGCAGTACTTC
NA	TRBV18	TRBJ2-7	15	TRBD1	CASSIGQGSSYEQYF	TGTGCCAGCTCAATAGGACAGGGGAGCTCCTACGAGCAGTACTTC
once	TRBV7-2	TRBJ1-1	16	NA	CASSLAQGGGSTEAFF	TGTGCCAGCAGCTTAGCGCAAGGCGGGGGGAGCACTGAAGCTTTCTTT
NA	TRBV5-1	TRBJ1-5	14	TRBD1	CASSPGQENQPQHF	TGCGCCAGCAGCCCCGGACAGGAAAATCAGCCCCAGCATTTT
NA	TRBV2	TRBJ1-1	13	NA	CASSQDSNTEAFF	TGTGCCAGCAGCCAAGACAGTAACACTGAAGCTTTCTTT
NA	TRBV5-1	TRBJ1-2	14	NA	CASSSNPGWYGYTF	TGCGCCAGCAGCTCCAATCCTGGCTGGTATGGCTACACCTTC
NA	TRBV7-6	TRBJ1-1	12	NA	CASSQTDTEAFF	TGTGCCAGCAGCCAAACGGACACTGAAGCTTTCTTT
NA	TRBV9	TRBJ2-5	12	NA	CASSGPRETQYF	TGTGCCAGCAGCGGCCCCAGGGAGACCCAGTACTTC
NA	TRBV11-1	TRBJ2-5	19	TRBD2	CASSLSPWASGRSPGTQYF	TGTGCCAGCAGCTTAAGTCCTTGGGCTAGCGGGAGGTCCCCGGGGACCCAGTACTTC
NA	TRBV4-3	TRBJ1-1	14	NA	CASSQVAGGAEAFF	TGCGCCAGCAGCCAAGTAGCGGGGGGGGCTGAAGCTTTCTTT
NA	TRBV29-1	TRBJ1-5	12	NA	CSVAGSNQPQHF	TGCAGCGTTGCCGGTAGCAATCAGCCCCAGCATTTT
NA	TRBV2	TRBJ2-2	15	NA	CASSGGRALTGELFF	TGTGCCAGCAGTGGGGGCAGGGCGCTCACCGGGGAGCTGTTTTTT
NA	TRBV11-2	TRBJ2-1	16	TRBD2	CASILHGSGRATEQFF	TGTGCCAGCATCCTCCACGGGAGCGGGAGGGCTACTGAGCAGTTCTTC
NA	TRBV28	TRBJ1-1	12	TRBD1	CASRAGGTEAFF	TGTGCCAGCAGAGCAGGGGGTACTGAAGCTTTCTTT
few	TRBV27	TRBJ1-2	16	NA	CASRQTGGRSMDGYTF	TGTGCCAGCAGGCAGACAGGTGGGCGGTCTATGGATGGCTACACCTTC
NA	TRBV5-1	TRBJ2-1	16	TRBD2	CASSARTSGYGGEQFF	TGCGCCAGCAGCGCCCGGACTAGCGGCTATGGAGGAGAGCAGTTCTTC
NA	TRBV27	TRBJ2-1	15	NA	CASSLSRVFGDEQFF	TGTGCCAGCAGTTTATCGAGGGTCTTTGGGGATGAGCAGTTCTTC
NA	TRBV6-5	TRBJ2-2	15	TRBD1	CASSRGRTSAGELFF	TGTGCCAGCAGCAGGGGGCGCACCAGCGCCGGGGAGCTGTTTTTT
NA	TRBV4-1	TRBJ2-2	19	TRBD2	CASSQETSGSPGGTGELFF	TGCGCCAGCAGCCAAGAAACTAGCGGGAGCCCGGGGGGCACCGGGGAGCTGTTTTTT
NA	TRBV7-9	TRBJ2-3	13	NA	CASSLSWLDTQYF	TGTGCCAGCAGCTTAAGCTGGTTAGATACGCAGTATTTT
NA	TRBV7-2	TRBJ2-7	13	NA	CASSLGRAYEQYF	TGTGCCAGCAGCTTAGGGAGGGCCTACGAGCAGTACTTC
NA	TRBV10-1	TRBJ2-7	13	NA	CASSRGAEAEQYF	TGCGCCAGCAGTCGGGGGGCCGAAGCAGAGCAGTACTTC
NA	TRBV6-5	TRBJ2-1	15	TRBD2	CASSSGGRKRYEQFF	TGTGCCAGCAGTTCGGGCGGGAGAAAGAGGTATGAGCAGTTCTTC
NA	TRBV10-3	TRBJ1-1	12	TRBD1	CAISSGGTEAFF	TGTGCCATCAGTTCAGGGGGCACTGAAGCTTTCTTT
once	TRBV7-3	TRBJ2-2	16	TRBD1	CASSPGQGQGTGELFF	TGTGCCAGCAGCCCGGGACAGGGGCAAGGCACCGGGGAGCTGTTTTTT
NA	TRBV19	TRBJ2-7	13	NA	CAAGTGYSYEQYF	TGTGCCGCAGGCACAGGGTACAGTTACGAGCAGTACTTC
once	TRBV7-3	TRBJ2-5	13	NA	CASSLDREETQYF	TGTGCCAGCAGCTTAGATAGAGAAGAGACCCAGTACTTC
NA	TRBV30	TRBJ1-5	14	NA	CAWSTGAMGQPQHF	TGTGCCTGGAGTACAGGCGCGATGGGTCAGCCCCAGCATTTT